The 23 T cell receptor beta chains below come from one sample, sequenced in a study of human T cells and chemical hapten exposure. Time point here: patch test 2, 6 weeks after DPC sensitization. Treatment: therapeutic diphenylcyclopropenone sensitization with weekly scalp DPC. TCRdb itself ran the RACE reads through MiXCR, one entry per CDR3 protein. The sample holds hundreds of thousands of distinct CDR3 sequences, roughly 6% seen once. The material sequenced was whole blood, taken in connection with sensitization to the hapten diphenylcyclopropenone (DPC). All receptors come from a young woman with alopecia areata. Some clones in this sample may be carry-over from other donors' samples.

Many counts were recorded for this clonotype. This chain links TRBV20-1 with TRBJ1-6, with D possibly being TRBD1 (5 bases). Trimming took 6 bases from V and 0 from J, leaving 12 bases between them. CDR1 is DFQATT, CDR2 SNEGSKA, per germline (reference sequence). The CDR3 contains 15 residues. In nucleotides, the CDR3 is TGCAGTGCGCTGGGACCCAGCTCCTATAATTCACCCCTCCACTTT. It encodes CSALGPSSYNSPLHF.

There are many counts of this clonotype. CDR3 sequence (DNA): TGTGCCAGCAGTTCCAGGACAGGGGGCAATCAGCCCCAGCATTTT. Protein product: CASSSRTGGNQPQHF. The chain combines TRBV6-5 with TRBJ1-5, with 9 bases lining up with TRBD1. The germline V gene encodes CDR1 MNHEY and CDR2 SVGAGI. The CDR3 loop spans 15 amino acids. V shed 4 bases and J 2 bases; nucleotides not matched to a gene: 3.

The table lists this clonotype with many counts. CDR3 bases: TGTGCCATCAGTGCGGGACAGGGGTTTTCCTACAATGAGCAGTTCTTC. It encodes CAISAGQGFSYNEQFF. This rearrangement joins TRBV10-3 to TRBJ2-1; 10 nucleotides line up with TRBD1. Germline assignment: CDR1 ENHRY and CDR2 SYGVKD. The CDR3 has 16 residues. The trim removed 4 bases at V and 1 base at J, leaving 4 bases unmatched.

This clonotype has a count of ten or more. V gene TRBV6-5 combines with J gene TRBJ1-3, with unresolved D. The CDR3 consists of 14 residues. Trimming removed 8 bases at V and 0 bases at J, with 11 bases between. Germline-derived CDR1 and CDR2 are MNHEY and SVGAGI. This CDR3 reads CASGEEYSGNTIYF. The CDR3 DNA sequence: TGTGCCAGCGGAGAGGAATACTCTGGAAACACCATATATTTT.

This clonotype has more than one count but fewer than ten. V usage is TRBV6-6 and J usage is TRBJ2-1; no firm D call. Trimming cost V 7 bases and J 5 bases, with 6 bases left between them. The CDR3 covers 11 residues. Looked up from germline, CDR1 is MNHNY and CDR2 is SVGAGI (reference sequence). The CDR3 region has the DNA TGTGCCAGCATCAGAAACAATGAGCAGTTCTTC. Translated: CASIRNNEQFF.

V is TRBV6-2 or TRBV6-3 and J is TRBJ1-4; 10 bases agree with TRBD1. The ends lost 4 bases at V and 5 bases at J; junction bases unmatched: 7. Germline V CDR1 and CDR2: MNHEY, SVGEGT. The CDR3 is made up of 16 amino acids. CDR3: CASSSGPGQGNEKLFF. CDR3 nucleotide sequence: TGTGCCAGCAGTTCGGGCCCGGGACAGGGGAATGAAAAACTGTTTTTT.

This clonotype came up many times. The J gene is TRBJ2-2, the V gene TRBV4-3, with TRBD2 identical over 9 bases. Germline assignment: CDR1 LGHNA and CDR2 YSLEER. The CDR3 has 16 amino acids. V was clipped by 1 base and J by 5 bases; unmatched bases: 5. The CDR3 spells CASSQARRGGTGELFF. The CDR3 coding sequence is TGCGCCAGCAGCCAAGCTCGGCGGGGGGGAACCGGGGAGCTGTTTTTT.

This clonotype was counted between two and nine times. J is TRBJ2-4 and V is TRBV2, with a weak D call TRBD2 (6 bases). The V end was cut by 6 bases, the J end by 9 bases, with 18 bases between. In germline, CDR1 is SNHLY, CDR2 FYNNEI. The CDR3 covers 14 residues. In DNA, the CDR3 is TGTGCCAGCAGGGGGGACTCTTCGGGATCCATTCAGTACTTC. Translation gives CASRGDSSGSIQYF.

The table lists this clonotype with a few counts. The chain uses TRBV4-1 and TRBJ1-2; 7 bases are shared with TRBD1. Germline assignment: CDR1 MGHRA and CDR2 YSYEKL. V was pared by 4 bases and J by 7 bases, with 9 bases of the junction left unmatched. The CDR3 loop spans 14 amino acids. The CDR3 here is CASSLDRAYSGYTF. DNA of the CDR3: TGCGCCAGCAGCCTTGACAGGGCGTATTCTGGCTACACCTTC.

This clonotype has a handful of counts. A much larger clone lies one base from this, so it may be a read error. DNA for the CDR3: TGCAGTGCTGGGGGACAGGGGAGCGGCTACACCTTC. Amino acid sequence: CSAGGQGSGYTF. J is TRBJ1-2 and V is TRBV20-1, with TRBD1 matching over 10 bases. The J segment lost 8 bases and the V segment lost 5 bases, leaving 5 bases of the junction unmatched. From germline, CDR1 is DFQATT and CDR2 SNEGSKA (reference sequence). The CDR3 runs to 12 residues.

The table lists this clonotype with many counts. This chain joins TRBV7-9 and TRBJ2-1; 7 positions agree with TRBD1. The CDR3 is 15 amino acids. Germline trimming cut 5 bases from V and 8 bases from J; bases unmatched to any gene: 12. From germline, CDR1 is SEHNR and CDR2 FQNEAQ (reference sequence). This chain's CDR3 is CASSPHTGDGDEQFF. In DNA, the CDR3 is TGTGCCAGCAGCCCTCACACAGGGGATGGGGATGAGCAGTTCTTC.

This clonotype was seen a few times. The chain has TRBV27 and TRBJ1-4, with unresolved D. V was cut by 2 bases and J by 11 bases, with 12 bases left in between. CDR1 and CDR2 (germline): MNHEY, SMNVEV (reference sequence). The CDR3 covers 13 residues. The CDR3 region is CASSLDPRSKLFF. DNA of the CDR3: TGTGCCAGCAGTTTAGATCCAAGGTCTAAACTGTTTTTT.

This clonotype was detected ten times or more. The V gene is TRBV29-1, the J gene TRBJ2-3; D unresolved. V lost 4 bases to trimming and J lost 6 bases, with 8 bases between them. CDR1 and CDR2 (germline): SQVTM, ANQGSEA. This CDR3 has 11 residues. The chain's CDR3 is CSVAQLDTQYF. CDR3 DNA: TGCAGCGTTGCCCAACTCGATACGCAGTATTTT.

The CDR3 DNA follows: TGTGCCAGCATAAGGGCCGGGCAAGAGACCCAGTACTTC. Protein: CASIRAGQETQYF. This rearrangement joins TRBV6-2 or TRBV6-3 to TRBJ2-5; D is undetermined. The V and J ends lost 7 bases and 2 bases respectively, with 11 bases between them. The CDR3 loop spans 13 amino acids. The germline V gene encodes CDR1 MNHEY and CDR2 SVGEGT.

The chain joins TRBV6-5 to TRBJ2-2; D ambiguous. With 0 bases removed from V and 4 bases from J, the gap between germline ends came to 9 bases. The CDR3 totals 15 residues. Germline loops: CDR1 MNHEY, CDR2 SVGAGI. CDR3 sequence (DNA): TGTGCCAGCAGTTACTCCCTGACGTCCACCGGGGAGCTGTTTTTT. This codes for CASSYSLTSTGELFF.

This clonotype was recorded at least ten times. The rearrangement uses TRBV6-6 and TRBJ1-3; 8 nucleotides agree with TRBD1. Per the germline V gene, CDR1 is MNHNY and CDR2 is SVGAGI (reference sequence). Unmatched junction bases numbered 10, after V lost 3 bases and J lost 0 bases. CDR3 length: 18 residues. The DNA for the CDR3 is TGTGCCAGCAGTTATTTCCAGGGGGCAGCGAGCTCTGGAAACACCATATATTTT. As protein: CASSYFQGAASSGNTIYF.

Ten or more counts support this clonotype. The CDR3 sequence: CASSQDGQANTEAFF. The CDR3 DNA reads as TGCGCCAGCAGCCAAGACGGGCAGGCAAACACTGAAGCTTTCTTT. The rearrangement uses TRBV4-3 and TRBJ1-1, with D hard to call. V lost 0 bases and J lost 2, with 10 bases in between. CDR1 LGHNA and CDR2 YSLEER come from the germline V gene. There are 15 residues in the CDR3.

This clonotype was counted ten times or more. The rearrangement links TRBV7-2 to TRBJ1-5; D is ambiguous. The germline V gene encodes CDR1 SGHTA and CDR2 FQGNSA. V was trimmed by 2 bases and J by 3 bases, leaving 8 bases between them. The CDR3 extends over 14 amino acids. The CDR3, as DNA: TGTGCCAGCAGCTTACGGGGTCCCAATCAGCCCCAGCATTTT. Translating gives CASSLRGPNQPQHF.

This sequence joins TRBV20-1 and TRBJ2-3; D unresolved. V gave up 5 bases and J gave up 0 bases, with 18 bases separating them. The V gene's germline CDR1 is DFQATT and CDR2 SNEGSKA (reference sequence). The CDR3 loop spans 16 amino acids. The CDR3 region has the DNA TGCAGTGCTCAAACCAATGCTCCAACTAGCACAGATACGCAGTATTTT. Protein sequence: CSAQTNAPTSTDTQYF.

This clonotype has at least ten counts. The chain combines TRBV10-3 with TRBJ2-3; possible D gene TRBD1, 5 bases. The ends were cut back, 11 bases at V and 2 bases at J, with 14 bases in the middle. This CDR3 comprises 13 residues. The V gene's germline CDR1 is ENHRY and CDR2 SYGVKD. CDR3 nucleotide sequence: TGTGCCGGCCGACCGACAGTCACAGATACGCAGTATTTT. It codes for CAGRPTVTDTQYF.

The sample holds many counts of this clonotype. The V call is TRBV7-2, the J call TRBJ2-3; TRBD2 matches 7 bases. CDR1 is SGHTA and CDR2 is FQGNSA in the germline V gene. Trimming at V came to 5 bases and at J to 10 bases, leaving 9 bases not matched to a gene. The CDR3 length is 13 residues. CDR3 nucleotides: TGTGCCAGCAGCGGGACTACACCGCGGGCGCAGTATTTT. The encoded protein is CASSGTTPRAQYF. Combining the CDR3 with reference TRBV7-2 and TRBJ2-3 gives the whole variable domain GAGVSQSPSNKVTEKGKDVELRCDPISGHTALYWYRQSLGQGLEFLIYFQGNSAPDKSGLPSDRFSAERTGGSVSTLTIQRTQQEDSAVYLCASSGTTPRAQYFGPGTRLTVL.

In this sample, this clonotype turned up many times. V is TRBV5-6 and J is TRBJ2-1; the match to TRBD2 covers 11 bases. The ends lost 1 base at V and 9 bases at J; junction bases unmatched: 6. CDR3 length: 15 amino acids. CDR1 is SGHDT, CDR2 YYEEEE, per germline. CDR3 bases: TGTGCCAGCAGCTTGCTACTAGCGGGGGTTGGTGAGCAGTTCTTC. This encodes CASSLLLAGVGEQFF.

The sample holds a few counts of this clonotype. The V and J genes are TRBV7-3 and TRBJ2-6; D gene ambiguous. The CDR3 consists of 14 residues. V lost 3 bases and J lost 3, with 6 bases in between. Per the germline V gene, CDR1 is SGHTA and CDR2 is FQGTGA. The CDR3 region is CASSFQYGANVLTF. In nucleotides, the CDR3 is TGTGCCAGCAGCTTTCAATATGGGGCCAACGTCCTGACTTTC.